Presented here are 27 T cell receptor beta chains from one specimen sequenced in a study of T-cell memory formation after mild COVID-19. TCRdb reprocessed the 5' RACE reads with MiXCR, giving one entry per CDR3 protein. The data hold some 210,000 distinct CDR3 sequences, with roughly a tenth observed a single time. Material: PBMCs or a T cell subset sorted from them (not recorded which). The receptors derive from a man aged 18 to 30 who had mild COVID-19 (a few samples of this study predate the infection). Cell type and time point are not known.

This clonotype was observed many times. This chain joins TRBV11-2 and TRBJ1-2, with D maybe TRBD1 (6 bases). Germline CDR1 is SGHAT and CDR2 is FQNNGV. The CDR3 runs to 15 residues. Trimming took off 4 bases at V and 8 bases at J, with 20 bases between the two ends. The CDR3 coding sequence is TGTGCCAGCAGCTCCTACCGACAGGTAGCTTTGGGCTACACCTTC. The encoded protein is CASSSYRQVALGYTF. Full variable domain (missing parts from reference TRBV11-2 and TRBJ1-2): EAGVAQSPRYKIIEKRQSVAFWCNPISGHATLYWYQQILGQGPKLLIQFQNNGVVDDSQLPKDRFSAERLKGVDSTLKIQPAKLEDSAVYLCASSSYRQVALGYTFGSGTRLTVV.

This clonotype was recorded many times. The chain uses TRBV5-1 and TRBJ2-2; D gene ambiguous. V was shortened by 9 bases and J by 5 bases, with 2 bases between the two germline ends. This CDR3 has 9 amino acids. From germline, CDR1 is SGHRS and CDR2 YFSETQ. This CDR3 is CAKTGELFF. The CDR3 DNA reads as TGCGCCAAAACCGGGGAGCTGTTTTTT.

The rearrangement joins TRBV7-2 to TRBJ2-5; the D is unclear. The V gene's germline CDR1 is SGHTA and CDR2 FQGNSA. Trimming left V 6 bases short and J 1 base short, with 6 bases between. This CDR3 is built from 12 residues. The CDR3: CASSHFQETQYF. In DNA form, the CDR3 reads TGTGCCAGCAGTCACTTCCAAGAGACCCAGTACTTC.

This clonotype has only a few counts. This chain links TRBV9 with TRBJ1-6; unclear D gene. Germline-derived CDR1 and CDR2 are SGDLS and YYNGEE. The CDR3 totals 14 residues. V was clipped by 0 bases and J by 7 bases, with 8 bases between them. Here the CDR3 DNA reads TGTGCCAGCAGCGTAGTTGGCGACAATTCACCCCTCCACTTT. Translating gives CASSVVGDNSPLHF. Based on the CDR3 plus reference TRBV9 and TRBJ1-6, the full variable domain is DSGVTQTPKHLITATGQRVTLRCSPRSGDLSVYWYQQSLDQGLQFLIQYYNGEERAKGNILERFSAQQFPDLHSELNLSSLELGDSALYFCASSVVGDNSPLHFGNGTRLTVT.

This rearrangement joins TRBV2 to TRBJ2-3; 9 bases align to TRBD2. This CDR3 has 16 residues. V lost 2 bases to trimming and J lost 5 bases; unmatched junction nucleotides: 8. CDR1 and CDR2 (germline): SNHLY, FYNNEI. CDR3 DNA: TGTGCCAGCAGTGAATTGCGCGGGGGGGCAATAGATACGCAGTATTTT. Protein product: CASSELRGGAIDTQYF.

This clonotype turned up a few times. The rearrangement links TRBV6-5 to TRBJ2-7, with D perhaps TRBD2 (6 bases). There are 16 residues in the CDR3. CDR1 and CDR2 from the germline V gene are MNHEY and SVGAGI. Trimming left V 2 bases short and J 5 bases short, with 19 bases between. CDR3 sequence (DNA): TGTGCCAGCAGTTACAGCTGGCTAAACAGGAGGGACGAGCAGTACTTC. It specifies CASSYSWLNRRDEQYF.

This clonotype was observed many times. The V and J genes are TRBV7-9 and TRBJ2-3; tentatively, D is TRBD2 (6 bases). V was shortened by 4 bases and J by 5 bases, with 16 bases between the two germline ends. CDR1 and CDR2 from the germline V gene are SEHNR and FQNEAQ (reference sequence). The CDR3 is 15 residues long. The CDR3 loop reads CASSSRAEGGDTQYF. The CDR3, as DNA: TGTGCCAGCAGCTCACGAGCGGAGGGTGGAGATACGCAGTATTTT. Combining the CDR3 with reference TRBV7-9 and TRBJ2-3 gives the whole variable domain DTGVSQNPRHKITKRGQNVTFRCDPISEHNRLYWYRQTLGQGPEFLTYFQNEAQLEKSRLLSDRFSAERPKGSFSTLEIQRTEQGDSAMYLCASSSRAEGGDTQYFGPGTRLTVL.

The chain uses TRBV7-8 and TRBJ2-2, with 8 bases matching TRBD1. The CDR3 is 16 amino acids. The J segment lost 2 bases and the V segment lost 6 bases, leaving 8 bases of the junction unmatched. Germline values: CDR1 SGHVS, CDR2 FQNEAQ. The chain's CDR3 is CASRARTGLNTGELFF. In DNA form, the CDR3 reads TGTGCCAGCAGAGCCAGGACAGGGTTAAACACCGGGGAGCTGTTTTTT.

This clonotype was recorded at least ten times. Sequence at one end of the junction differs from germline and may be a read error. This chain uses TRBV11-2 with TRBJ2-5; 7 bases fit TRBD1. The CDR3 is 14 amino acids. Germline values: CDR1 SGHAT, CDR2 FQNNGV. Here the CDR3 DNA reads TGTGCCAGCAGCTTACCCCCCACAGGGGAGAACCAGTACTTC. The encoded protein is CASSLPPTGENQYF.

This clonotype has ten or more counts. The CDR3 nucleotides are TGTGCCAGCAGTTCTAGAACCCCTCCCGAAGGGAGCACAGATACGCAGTATTTT. Amino acid sequence: CASSSRTPPEGSTDTQYF. The chain links TRBV12-3 or TRBV12-4 to TRBJ2-3; D not certain. The CDR3 loop spans 18 amino acids. V was pared by 4 bases and J by 0 bases, with 20 bases between.

This chain uses TRBV7-2 with TRBJ2-6, with no clear D. The CDR3 consists of 14 residues. Trimming shortened V by 5 bases and J by 0 bases, and 5 bases separated the two germline ends. The V gene's germline CDR1 is SGHTA and CDR2 FQGNSA. The chain's CDR3 is CASSVTSGANVLTF. As DNA, the CDR3 is TGTGCCAGCAGCGTCACCTCTGGGGCCAACGTCCTGACTTTC. Complete variable domain (other parts from reference TRBV7-2 and TRBJ2-6): GAGVSQSPSNKVTEKGKDVELRCDPISGHTALYWYRQSLGQGLEFLIYFQGNSAPDKSGLPSDRFSAERTGGSVSTLTIQRTQQEDSAVYLCASSVTSGANVLTFGAGSRLTVL.

This clonotype was observed many times. The gene calls are TRBV12-3 or TRBV12-4 and TRBJ2-7; the D is unclear. The CDR3 spans 13 residues. The V end lost 1 base, the J end lost 3 bases, and 7 bases lay between the germline ends. The CDR3 region has the DNA TGTGCCAGCAGTTTAGGGGAACTCTACGAGCAGTACGTC. This sequence encodes CASSLGELYEQYV.

The chain uses TRBV7-3 and TRBJ2-1; 9 nucleotides match TRBD2. Germline V lookup: CDR1 SGHTA, CDR2 FQGTGA. The V gene end was trimmed by 2 bases and the J gene end by 9 bases; junction bases not matched to a gene: 5. The CDR3 is 14 amino acids. This chain's CDR3 is CASSLRGGAGEQFF. The CDR3 nucleotides read TGTGCCAGCAGCTTACGCGGGGGGGCCGGTGAGCAGTTCTTC.

The chain is built from TRBV4-1 and TRBJ2-2, with D perhaps TRBD1 (6 bases). V lost 1 base to trimming and J lost 4 bases, with 13 bases between them. The CDR3 contains 16 residues. The germline V gene encodes CDR1 MGHRA and CDR2 YSYEKL. For the CDR3, the DNA is TGCGCCAGCAGCCAAGTACGTCAGGGGAGCACCGGGGAGCTGTTTTTT. The encoded protein is CASSQVRQGSTGELFF.

V gene TRBV10-3 combines with J gene TRBJ2-1; weak D call: TRBD2 (6 bases). CDR3 size: 16 residues. Trimming cost V 6 bases and J 0 bases, with 15 bases left between them. CDR1 and CDR2 (germline): ENHRY, SYGVKD. The CDR3 DNA follows: TGTGCCATCAGGGGGACTTCTTCGAGCTCCTACAATGAGCAGTTCTTC. It codes for CAIRGTSSSSYNEQFF.

The chain is built from TRBV27 and TRBJ2-7; 9 bases match TRBD1. CDR1 is MNHEY and CDR2 is SMNVEV in the germline V gene (reference sequence). CDR3 length: 14 amino acids. Trimming at V came to 5 bases and at J to 6 bases, leaving 8 bases not matched to a gene. CDR3 sequence (DNA): TGTGCCAGCAGTAACGGACAGGGGAACAGCGAGCAGTACTTC. This translates into CASSNGQGNSEQYF.

This chain uses TRBV10-2 with TRBJ1-1; possible D gene TRBD1, 6 bases. Trimming pared 0 bases from V and 3 bases from J, leaving 11 bases between. This CDR3 has 15 residues. Germline CDR1 and CDR2: WSHSY and SAAADI. The CDR3 sequence is CASSESPGADTEAFF. The CDR3 DNA reads as TGCGCCAGCAGTGAGTCGCCAGGGGCGGACACTGAAGCTTTCTTT.

This clonotype has more than one count but fewer than ten. The chain has TRBV27 and TRBJ2-3, with 8 bases matching TRBD1. The CDR3 contains 16 residues. V lost 5 bases to trimming and J lost 0 bases; unmatched junction nucleotides: 7. The germline gives CDR1 MNHEY, CDR2 SMNVEV (reference sequence). The CDR3 region has the DNA TGTGCCAGCAGTGCGAGACAGGGGATAAGCACAGATACGCAGTATTTT. It codes for CASSARQGISTDTQYF.

The chain carries TRBV5-1 and TRBJ1-1; D call uncertain. The V and J ends lost 4 bases and 0 bases respectively, with 16 bases between them. The CDR3 is made up of 16 amino acids. CDR1 SGHRS and CDR2 YFSETQ come from the germline V gene. The CDR3 protein is CASSDVTGTMNTEAFF. The CDR3 nucleotides are TGCGCCAGCAGCGACGTAACGGGCACTATGAACACTGAAGCTTTCTTT.

The chain links TRBV20-1 to TRBJ2-2, with a possible D match to TRBD1 (7 bases). The germline V gene encodes CDR1 DFQATT and CDR2 SNEGSKA (reference sequence). This CDR3 region has 15 residues. V lost 3 bases and J lost 1, with 12 bases in between. The CDR3, as DNA: TGCAGTGCTAGTCGGGGGACAGTGAACACCGGGGAGCTGTTTTTT. It specifies CSASRGTVNTGELFF.

This CDR3 reads CASKYPSGKKAFF. Written as DNA, the CDR3 is TGCGCCAGCAAATACCCCTCGGGGAAAAAAGCTTTCTTT. The rearrangement links TRBV5-1 to TRBJ1-1, with D unclear. The CDR3 length is 13 residues. Trimming cost V 6 bases and J 9 bases, with 18 bases left between them. Germline-derived CDR1 and CDR2 are SGHRS and YFSETQ.

The chain couples TRBV12-3 or TRBV12-4 to TRBJ2-4; 9 bases map to TRBD1. This CDR3 has 17 amino acids. The junction had 6 bases not matched to a gene; V was cut back by 2 bases and J by 1 base. The CDR3: CASSLSRDRVAKNIQYF. The CDR3 DNA is TGTGCCAGCAGTTTAAGCCGGGACAGGGTCGCCAAAAACATTCAGTACTTC.

This clonotype has more than one count but fewer than ten. This rearrangement joins TRBV5-1 to TRBJ1-6; TRBD1 aligns across 7 bases. Losses at the gene ends were 4 bases for V and 6 bases for J; bases not matched to a gene: 7. Germline V gene sequence: CDR1 SGHRS, CDR2 YFSETQ. CDR3 length: 15 residues. In nucleotides, the CDR3 is TGCGCCAGCAGCACCAAACAGGGGATTAATTCACCCCTCCACTTT. Its protein is CASSTKQGINSPLHF.

The V gene is TRBV5-1, the J gene TRBJ1-1; 9 nucleotides match TRBD1. The CDR3 contains 18 residues. Germline CDR1 is SGHRS and CDR2 is YFSETQ. V lost 1 base to trimming and J lost 0 bases; unmatched junction nucleotides: 10. CDR3 region: CASSLWRGTGLVNTEAFF. In DNA form, the CDR3 reads TGCGCCAGCAGCTTGTGGAGGGGGACAGGGTTGGTGAACACTGAAGCTTTCTTT.

This clonotype was counted between two and nine times. CDR3 sequence reads: CASRNRDHTKYTQYF. For the CDR3, the DNA is TGTGCCAGCAGAAACCGGGACCACACCAAGTATACGCAGTATTTT. The rearrangement joins TRBV6-2 or TRBV6-3 to TRBJ2-3; D is possibly TRBD1 or TRBD2 (5 bases each). Germline V gene data show CDR1 as MNHEY and CDR2 as SVGEGT. V lost 6 bases and J lost 7, with 20 bases in between. This CDR3 has 15 amino acids.

The J gene is TRBJ2-5, the V gene TRBV10-2; D not resolved. This CDR3 has 13 residues. Germline assignment: CDR1 WSHSY and CDR2 SAAADI. Trimming stripped 2 bases from V and 5 bases from J, with 9 bases between. The CDR3 loop reads CASSEGRAETQYF. The CDR3, as DNA: TGCGCCAGCAGTGAGGGACGGGCGGAGACCCAGTACTTC.

This chain links TRBV14 with TRBJ2-5; D is unclear. Trimming took 3 bases from V and 5 from J, leaving 25 bases between them. Germline CDR1 SGHDN, CDR2 FVKESK. This CDR3 region has 18 residues. The CDR3 DNA sequence: TGTGCCAGCAGCCAGAACGCGGCGCAGTCTACCCCGTCGGAGACCCAGTACTTC. The encoded protein is CASSQNAAQSTPSETQYF.